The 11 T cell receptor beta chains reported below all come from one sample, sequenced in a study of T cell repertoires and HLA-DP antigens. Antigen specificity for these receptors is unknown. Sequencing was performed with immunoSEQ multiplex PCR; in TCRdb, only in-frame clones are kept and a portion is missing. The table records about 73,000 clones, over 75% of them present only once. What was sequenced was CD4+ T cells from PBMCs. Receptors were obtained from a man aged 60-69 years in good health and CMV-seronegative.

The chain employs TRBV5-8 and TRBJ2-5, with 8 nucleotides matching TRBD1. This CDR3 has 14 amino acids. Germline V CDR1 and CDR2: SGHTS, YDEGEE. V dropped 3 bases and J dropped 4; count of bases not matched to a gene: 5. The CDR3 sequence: CASSYQGARETQYF. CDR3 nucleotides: TGTGCCAGCAGCTATCAGGGGGCGCGAGAGACCCAGTACTTC.

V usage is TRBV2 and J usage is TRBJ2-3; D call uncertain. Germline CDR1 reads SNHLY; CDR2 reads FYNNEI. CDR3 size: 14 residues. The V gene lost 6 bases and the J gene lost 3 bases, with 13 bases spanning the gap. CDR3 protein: CASSENFLTDTQYF. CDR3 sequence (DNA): TGTGCCAGCAGCGAGAACTTCCTGACAGATACGCAGTATTTT.

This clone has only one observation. CDR3 loop: CASSPSQGSTEAFF. The CDR3 DNA is TGTGCCAGCAGCCCCTCGCAGGGGAGCACTGAAGCTTTCTTT. J is TRBJ1-1 and V is TRBV7-9; possible D gene TRBD1, 6 bases. The CDR3 loop spans 14 amino acids. The germline V and J ends were trimmed by 5 bases and 4 bases, with 14 bases remaining between them. Germline assignment: CDR1 SEHNR and CDR2 FQNEAQ (reference sequence).

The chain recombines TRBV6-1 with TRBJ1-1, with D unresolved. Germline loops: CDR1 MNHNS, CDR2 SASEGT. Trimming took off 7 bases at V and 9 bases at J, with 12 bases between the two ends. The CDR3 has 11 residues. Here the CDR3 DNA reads TGTGCCAGCATCAGTACGACCCAAGCTTTCTTT. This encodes CASISTTQAFF.

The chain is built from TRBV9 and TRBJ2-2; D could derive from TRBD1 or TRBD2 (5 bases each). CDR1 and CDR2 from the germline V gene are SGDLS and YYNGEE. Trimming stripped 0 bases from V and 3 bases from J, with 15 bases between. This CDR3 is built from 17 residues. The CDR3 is CASSVATIRGDTGELFF. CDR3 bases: TGTGCCAGCAGCGTAGCTACCATAAGAGGGGACACCGGGGAGCTGTTTTTT.

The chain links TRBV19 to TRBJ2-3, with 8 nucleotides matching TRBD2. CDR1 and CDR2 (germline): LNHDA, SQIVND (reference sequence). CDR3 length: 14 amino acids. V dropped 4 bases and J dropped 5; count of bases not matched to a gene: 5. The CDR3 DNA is TGTGCCAGTAGTACACTAGCGGTTGGAGATACGCAGTATTTT. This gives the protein CASSTLAVGDTQYF.

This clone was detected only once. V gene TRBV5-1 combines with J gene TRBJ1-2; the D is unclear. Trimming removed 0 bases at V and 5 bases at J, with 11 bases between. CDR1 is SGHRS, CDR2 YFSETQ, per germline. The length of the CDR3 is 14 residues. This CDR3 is CASSLGAKLYGYTF. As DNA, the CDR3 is TGCGCCAGCAGCTTGGGAGCCAAGCTATATGGCTACACCTTC. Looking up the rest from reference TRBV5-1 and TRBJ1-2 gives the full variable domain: KAGVTQTPRYLIKTRGQQVTLSCSPISGHRSVSWYQQTPGQGLQFLFEYFSETQRNKGNFPGRFSGRQFSNSRSEMNVSTLELGDSALYLCASSLGAKLYGYTFGSGTRLTVV.

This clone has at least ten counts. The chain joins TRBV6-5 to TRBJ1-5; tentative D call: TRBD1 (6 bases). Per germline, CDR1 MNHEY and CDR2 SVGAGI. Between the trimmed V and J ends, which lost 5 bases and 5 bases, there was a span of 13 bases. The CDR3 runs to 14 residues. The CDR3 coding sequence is TGTGCCAGCAGTCGTAGGGGGACTGATCAGCCCCAGCATTTT. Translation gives CASSRRGTDQPQHF.

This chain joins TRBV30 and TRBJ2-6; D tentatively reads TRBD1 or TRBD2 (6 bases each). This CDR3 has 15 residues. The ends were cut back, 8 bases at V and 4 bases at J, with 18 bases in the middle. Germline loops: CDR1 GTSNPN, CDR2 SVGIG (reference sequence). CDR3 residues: CARKSGAPGANVLTF. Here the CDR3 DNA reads TGTGCCCGTAAATCGGGGGCGCCCGGGGCCAACGTCCTGACTTTC.

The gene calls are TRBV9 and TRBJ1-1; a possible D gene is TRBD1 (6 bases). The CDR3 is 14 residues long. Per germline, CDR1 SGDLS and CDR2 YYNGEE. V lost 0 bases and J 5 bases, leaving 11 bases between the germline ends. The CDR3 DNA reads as TGTGCCAGCAGCGTAGCACAGGGAGGAACTGAAGCTTTCTTT. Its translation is CASSVAQGGTEAFF.

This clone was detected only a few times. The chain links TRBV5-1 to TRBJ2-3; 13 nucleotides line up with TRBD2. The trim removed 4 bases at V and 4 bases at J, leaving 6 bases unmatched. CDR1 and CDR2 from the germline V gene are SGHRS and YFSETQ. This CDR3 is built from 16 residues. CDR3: CASSTPGLAGPDTQYF. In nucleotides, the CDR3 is TGCGCCAGCAGCACTCCGGGACTAGCGGGGCCAGATACGCAGTATTTT.